The TCR beta chain under discussion was sequenced for a study of monozygotic twins with inflammatory bowel disease. Reanalyzing the 5' RACE reads, TCRdb keeps one entry per CDR3 protein, without DNA. The sample holds fewer than 350,000 distinct CDR3 sequences. Sequencing was done on a sample of blood. The clonotype originates from a human donor with ulcerative colitis or Crohn's disease, or a healthy co-twin of an affected twin (not recorded which).

This chain's CDR3 is CSVSLGAGEKLFF. The rearrangement links TRBV20-1 to TRBJ1-4; checking the TCRdb D call of TRBD1 is not possible without DNA. The CDR3 length is 13 residues. Germline V gene sequence: CDR1 DFQATT, CDR2 SNEGSKA (reference sequence).